The subject of this entry is one T cell receptor beta chain. Its antigen is still unknown. It has no much larger one-base neighbor in the sample; base qualities were not kept. Participants in the prospective study were aged about 18 to 100 years, lived in 20 to 25 United States geographic areas, and enrolled through a virtual design. Cohort assignment in the prospective study relied on participant-reported clinical history from a screening survey and a study questionnaire. For ImmuneRACE Cohort 3, a participant was defined as recovered based on two consecutive negative NP/OP PCR tests, clearance by a healthcare professional, or resolution of symptoms. Mobile phlebotomists in the prospective study collected whole blood, serum and a nasopharyngeal or oropharyngeal swab from every participant. Over a roughly 2-month period, participants in the prospective study had the option of providing additional blood draws and questionnaires. Prospective study blood samples were shipped either frozen or at room temperature before DNA extraction.

The germline V gene encodes CDR1 SGHRS and CDR2 YFSETQ. The CDR3 numbers 13 residues from cysteine through phenylalanine. The CDR3 DNA has 39 bases and is translated from base 1. V lost 2 bases and J lost 5 bases; the stretch between them is 11 bases long. The immunoSEQ Assay, a bias-controlled multiplex PCR, was used to amplify TCRbeta CDR3 regions from genomic DNA. The original pipeline was this. Within the assay, amplification of reference gene primers was used to estimate how many nucleated cells each sample contained. Sequence reads were collapsed and filtered to measure the absolute abundance of every unique TCRbeta CDR3 rearrangement. For each sample, productive Simpson clonality was calculated as the square root of Simpson's diversity index over productive rearrangements. As stored in TCRdb, this immuneACCESS dataset retains in-frame rearrangements with V and J assigned. A fraction of the clones does not appear; measured against another copy, unresolved V genes explain less than half of the discrepancy, and the remainder lacks a known reason. V and J calls and clone size are copied from that table; D and trimming were computed from the DNA. For this sample there are some 230,000 clones; approximately 84% appear just once. Of the sample, about 15% falls within the top ten clones.

This sample stems from a study of blood T cell repertoires in COVID-19 (dated by TCRdb to about 2020). The study in broad terms: Samples from collaborators originated in the United States, Italy and Spain and spanned both the acute and convalescent phases of COVID-19. The prospective study material was composed of cDNA or gDNA derived from T cells, B-cell-depleted T cells, or PBMCs. Deeply sampled blood TCRbeta repertoires from subjects exposed to, actively infected with, or recovered from COVID-19 were included in the dataset. The repertoires were released in a freely available public database intended as a resource for research on the immune response to SARS-CoV-2. Samples came from the ongoing ImmuneRACE study (first 160 participants) plus 1,254 subjects from 6 global collaborators. The sample metadata nearly always contained a de-identified subject ID, COVID-19 status, age in years and sex. Where available, HLA class I and class II types were taken from metadata supplied by the sample provider and were not determined by assay-based typing.

Overall study outcomes, separate from this receptor: The quantity of clinical and demographic metadata differed by source and by participant and was supplied without curation.

The sample consisted of PBMCs or T cells enriched from blood (not recorded which). The chain is encoded by TRBV5-1 joined to TRBJ2-7; 6 matching bases give a weak D call of TRBD1. The receptor's source is a man aged 35 to 55 who had recovered from COVID-19. The DNA reads TGCGCCAGCAGCTTTACAGGGTGGGACGAGCAGTACTTC. It translates to CASSFTGWDEQYF.